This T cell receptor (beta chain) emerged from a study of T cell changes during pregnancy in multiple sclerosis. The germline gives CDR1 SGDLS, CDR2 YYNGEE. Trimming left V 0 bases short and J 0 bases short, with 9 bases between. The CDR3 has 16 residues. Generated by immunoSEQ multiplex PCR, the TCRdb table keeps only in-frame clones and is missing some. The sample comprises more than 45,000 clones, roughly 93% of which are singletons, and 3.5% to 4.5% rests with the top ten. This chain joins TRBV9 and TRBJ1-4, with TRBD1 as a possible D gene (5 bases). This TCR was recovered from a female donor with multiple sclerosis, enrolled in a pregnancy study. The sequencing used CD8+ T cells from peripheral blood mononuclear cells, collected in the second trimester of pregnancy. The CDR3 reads CASSVAQGTTNEKLFF. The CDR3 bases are TGTGCCAGCAGCGTAGCCCAGGGAACAACTAATGAAAAACTGTTTTTT.